This passage covers 28 T cell receptor beta chains from one sample sequenced in a study of blood T cell repertoires in COVID-19. Profiled with immunoSEQ multiplex PCR; TCRdb holds only in-frame clones, not every one. This sample yields 300,000 to 400,000 clones, of which roughly nine tenths are seen a single time; 0.95% to 1.1% belongs to the top ten. What was sequenced was PBMCs or T cells enriched from blood (not recorded which). The receptors were gathered from a man between 18 and 29 years old who had recovered from COVID-19.

This chain joins TRBV21-1 and TRBJ1-2. TRBV21-1 is a pseudogene. The CDR3 has 15 residues. The CDR3 DNA is TGTGCCAGCAGCAAAGCGCGGGCTTACTTTTATGGCTACACCTTC. Translating gives CASSKARAYFYGYTF.

This clone was picked up one time. This chain links TRBV3-1 (or the pseudogene TRBV3-2) with TRBJ2-4; D not certain. The V end lost 5 bases, the J end lost 0 bases, and 11 bases lay between the germline ends. Germline lookup yields CDR1 LGHDT and CDR2 YNNKEL (reference sequence). This CDR3 comprises 15 residues. The CDR3 reads CASSSSVLAKNIQYF. The CDR3 DNA follows: TGTGCCAGCAGCTCCAGCGTTTTAGCCAAAAACATTCAGTACTTC.

This chain connects TRBV5-6 to TRBJ2-5; TRBD2 agrees at 11 bases. V was pared by 3 bases and J by 1 base, with 8 bases of the junction left unmatched. This CDR3 is built from 17 residues. Germline V lookup: CDR1 SGHDT, CDR2 YYEEEE. Here the CDR3 reads CASSSNTGTSGQETQYF. The CDR3 DNA reads as TGTGCCAGCAGCTCGAACACCGGGACTAGCGGCCAAGAGACCCAGTACTTC.

This chain joins TRBV28 and TRBJ2-5, with TRBD1 matching 10 bases. The CDR3 is made up of 14 amino acids. Germline V gene sequence: CDR1 MDHEN, CDR2 SYDVKM. Trimming removed 6 bases from V and 5 bases from J; junction bases left unmatched: 6. In nucleotides, the CDR3 is TGTGCCAGCAGCCGGGACAGGGGAACGGAGACCCAGTACTTC. Encoded protein: CASSRDRGTETQYF.

This clone was recorded a few times. The V call is TRBV5-1, the J call TRBJ2-7; D is perhaps TRBD1 (6 bases). The CDR3 is 13 residues long. V gave up 4 bases and J gave up 6 bases, with 14 bases separating them. Per germline, CDR1 SGHRS and CDR2 YFSETQ. This chain's CDR3 is CASSNGTTLEQYF. CDR3 nucleotides: TGCGCCAGCAGCAACGGGACAACCCTCGAGCAGTACTTC.

The chain employs TRBV6-2 or TRBV6-3 and TRBJ2-3; 8 bases are a match to TRBD2. The CDR3 sequence is 16 residues long. J lost 2 bases, V lost 2 bases, and 6 bases had no gene match. From germline, CDR1 is MNHEY and CDR2 SVGEGT. The CDR3 nucleotides read TGTGCCAGCAGTTACCCCCCGGGACTAGACACAGATACGCAGTATTTT. It is translated as CASSYPPGLDTDTQYF.

The J gene is TRBJ2-3, the V gene TRBV12-3 or TRBV12-4, with unresolved D. Trimming removed 6 bases at V and 3 bases at J, with 4 bases between. This CDR3 contains 11 residues. CDR3 coding DNA: TGTGCCAGCAGCCGTACAGATACGCAGTATTTT. This gives the protein CASSRTDTQYF.

This clone was counted a single time. The genes are TRBV19 and TRBJ2-7; D gene unclear. The CDR3 spans 12 residues. V gave up 8 bases and J gave up 6 bases, with 14 bases separating them. Germline loops: CDR1 LNHDA, CDR2 SQIVND (reference sequence). The CDR3 DNA follows: TGTGCCAGTTCCTCCGGGTTCTTCGAGCAGTACTTC. The encoded protein is CASSSGFFEQYF.

The chain combines TRBV5-1 with TRBJ2-1; 8 bases are shared with TRBD1. Germline CDR1 and CDR2: SGHRS and YFSETQ. Unmatched junction bases numbered 19, after V lost 4 bases and J lost 7 bases. This CDR3 spans 18 amino acids. As DNA, the CDR3 is TGCGCCAGCAGCCCAAAAATGTCAGGGGGCGCATTTAATAATGAGCAGTTCTTC. It yields the protein CASSPKMSGGAFNNEQFF. Full variable domain (rest looked up from reference TRBV5-1 and TRBJ2-1): KAGVTQTPRYLIKTRGQQVTLSCSPISGHRSVSWYQQTPGQGLQFLFEYFSETQRNKGNFPGRFSGRQFSNSRSEMNVSTLELGDSALYLCASSPKMSGGAFNNEQFFGPGTRLTVL.

V usage is TRBV29-1 and J usage is TRBJ2-7; TRBD1 might be the D (6 bases). Germline CDR1 SQVTM, CDR2 ANQGSEA. V was trimmed by 7 bases and J by 6 bases, leaving 22 bases between them. This CDR3 contains 14 residues. The CDR3 bases are TGCAGCGCGGAAGAGCTGGGGGCCCTGGGCGAGCAGTACTTC. This translates into CSAEELGALGEQYF.

The chain uses TRBV7-6 and TRBJ1-2; D possibly corresponds to TRBD1 (5 bases). This CDR3 spans 15 amino acids. Per germline, CDR1 SGHVS and CDR2 FNYEAQ. Trimming shortened V by 1 base and J by 3 bases, and 12 bases separated the two germline ends. The CDR3 nucleotides are TGTGCCAGCAGCTTAGTTCCGGGGGAAGACTATGGCTACACCTTC. It yields the protein CASSLVPGEDYGYTF.

This chain connects TRBV28 to TRBJ2-7; perhaps TRBD1 as D (5 bases). Per germline, CDR1 MDHEN and CDR2 SYDVKM. V lost 6 bases to trimming and J lost 0 bases, with 15 bases between them. The CDR3 extends over 15 amino acids. CDR3 in amino acids: CASRTGSGLSYEQYF. CDR3 DNA: TGTGCCAGCAGAACAGGTTCAGGGCTCTCCTACGAGCAGTACTTC.

V and J are TRBV2 and TRBJ1-5, with D uncertain. The V and J ends lost 3 bases and 1 base respectively, with 10 bases between them. Germline CDR1 SNHLY, CDR2 FYNNEI. This CDR3 contains 15 residues. The CDR3 DNA is TGTGCCAGCAGTGATGCCACAGTCAGCAATCAGCCCCAGCATTTT. Protein: CASSDATVSNQPQHF. The complete variable domain, with remaining parts taken from reference TRBV2 and TRBJ1-5, reads EPEVTQTPSHQVTQMGQEVILRCVPISNHLYFYWYRQILGQKVEFLVSFYNNEISEKSEIFDDQFSVERPDGSNFTLKIRSTKLEDSAMYFCASSDATVSNQPQHFGDGTRLSIL.

This clone has only one observation. The chain joins TRBV10-3 to TRBJ2-2; a weak D match, TRBD1 (6 bases). With 7 bases removed from V and 0 bases from J, the gap between germline ends came to 30 bases. The CDR3 loop spans 21 amino acids. Germline V gene sequence: CDR1 ENHRY, CDR2 SYGVKD. CDR3 nucleotide sequence: TGTGCCATCAATAGTTTTGGACAGCCAAAAGACCAGATCGCGAACACCGGGGAGCTGTTTTTT. Its protein is CAINSFGQPKDQIANTGELFF.

The CDR3 sequence: CASSLGQGTHNEQFF. The CDR3, as DNA: TGCGCCAGCAGCTTGGGACAGGGAACACACAATGAGCAGTTCTTC. The genes are TRBV5-1 and TRBJ2-1, with TRBD1 matching over 7 bases. The CDR3 has 15 residues. Germline CDR1 and CDR2: SGHRS and YFSETQ. With V trimmed by 0 bases and J by 5 bases, 5 bases remained unmatched.

This chain uses TRBV12-5 with TRBJ1-2; D is perhaps TRBD1 (5 bases). Germline V gives CDR1 LGHNT, CDR2 FRNRAP. The CDR3 length is 15 residues. Trimming took off 6 bases at V and 2 bases at J, with 16 bases between the two ends. DNA for the CDR3: TGTGCTAGTGGAACTCAGGGTGCCAGCAACTATGGCTACACCTTC. Amino acid sequence: CASGTQGASNYGYTF.

This clone occurred a few times. The chain has TRBV7-9 and TRBJ1-3, with D perhaps matching TRBD1 (6 bases). The V end lost 5 bases, the J end lost 0 bases, and 17 bases lay between the germline ends. CDR1 is SEHNR, CDR2 FQNEAQ, per germline (reference sequence). The CDR3 spans 17 residues. The CDR3 loop reads CASSQRLGTFSGNTIYF. CDR3 bases: TGTGCCAGCAGCCAGAGACTGGGGACATTCTCTGGAAACACCATATATTTT.

The gene calls are TRBV3-1 (or the pseudogene TRBV3-2) and TRBJ1-2; no firm D call. V shed 4 bases and J shed 4 bases, with 10 bases lying between them. This CDR3 has 13 residues. The germline gives CDR1 LGHDT, CDR2 YNNKEL (reference sequence). The CDR3 spells CASSRTPTYGYTF. DNA of the CDR3: TGTGCCAGCAGCCGAACTCCAACCTATGGCTACACCTTC.

On this clone itself: The same CDR3 arises from other DNA sequences in this sample as well. The chain joins TRBV28 to TRBJ1-2, with 7 positions matching TRBD1. CDR3 length equals 14 residues. The V segment lost 6 bases and the J segment 2 bases; nucleotides outside the gene matches: 6. In germline, CDR1 is MDHEN, CDR2 SYDVKM. The CDR3 DNA reads TGTGCCAGCAGCCGAGACAGGGTGAACTATGGCTACACCTTC. It yields the protein CASSRDRVNYGYTF.

The rearrangement uses TRBV7-2 and TRBJ2-7; 10 positions match TRBD1. The CDR3 consists of 16 residues. V lost 5 bases to trimming and J lost 5 bases; unmatched junction nucleotides: 12. Germline V CDR1 and CDR2: SGHTA, FQGNSA. CDR3 nucleotides: TGTGCCAGCAGCCCGGGGACAGGGGTTTCGCACGACGAGCAGTACTTC. Translation: CASSPGTGVSHDEQYF. The full variable domain, rest sourced from reference TRBV7-2 and TRBJ2-7, is GAGVSQSPSNKVTEKGKDVELRCDPISGHTALYWYRQSLGQGLEFLIYFQGNSAPDKSGLPSDRFSAERTGGSVSTLTIQRTQQEDSAVYLCASSPGTGVSHDEQYFGPGTRLTVT.

This sequence joins TRBV6-6 and TRBJ1-1, with 10 nucleotides matching TRBD1. CDR3 length equals 15 residues. Unmatched junction bases numbered 11, after V lost 6 bases and J lost 7 bases. Per the germline V gene, CDR1 is MNHNY and CDR2 is SVGAGI (reference sequence). The CDR3 loop is CASRYPGQGKIEAFF. The CDR3 nucleotides are TGTGCCAGCAGATATCCGGGACAGGGGAAGATTGAAGCTTTCTTT.

The CDR3 loop reads CATSDFGGTGELFF. The DNA of the CDR3 is TGTGCCACCAGTGATTTCGGGGGAACCGGGGAGCTGTTTTTT. V usage is TRBV24-1 and J usage is TRBJ2-2, with a tentative D call TRBD2 (6 bases). V lost 1 base and J lost 5, with 7 bases in between. Germline V gives CDR1 KGHDR, CDR2 SFDVKD. This CDR3 spans 14 amino acids.

V and J are TRBV6-5 and TRBJ1-6; D not certain. V lost 6 bases and J lost 8, with 8 bases in between. The germline gives CDR1 MNHEY, CDR2 SVGAGI. This CDR3 has 12 amino acids. This CDR3 is CASRQQYSPLHF. The CDR3 DNA sequence: TGTGCCAGCAGGCAACAGTATTCACCCCTCCACTTT.

V is TRBV5-1 and J is TRBJ1-4, with 9 nucleotides matching TRBD1. The CDR3 extends over 16 amino acids. Per the germline V gene, CDR1 is SGHRS and CDR2 is YFSETQ. The V gene end was trimmed by 4 bases and the J gene end by 4 bases; junction bases not matched to a gene: 8. The CDR3 sequence: CASSQGQGHGNEKLFF. DNA for the CDR3: TGCGCCAGCAGCCAGGGACAGGGACACGGTAATGAAAAACTGTTTTTT.

The table lists this clone with a count of one. In nucleotides, the CDR3 is TGTGCTAGTGGCAAGCTAGGACGGGACACGGTTTACACTGAAGCTTTCTTT. Amino acids: CASGKLGRDTVYTEAFF. The V call is TRBV12-5, the J call TRBJ1-1, with a tentative D call TRBD1 (6 bases). V gave up 6 bases and J gave up 3 bases, with 23 bases separating them. CDR3 length: 17 residues. Germline-derived CDR1 and CDR2 are LGHNT and FRNRAP.

The gene calls are TRBV9 and TRBJ1-2; 12 nucleotides match TRBD1. Germline CDR1 SGDLS, CDR2 YYNGEE. With 3 bases clipped from V and 3 bases from J, the junction kept 3 bases outside the gene matches. The CDR3 consists of 15 residues. The CDR3 coding sequence is TGTGCCAGCAGCGCCGGGACAGGGGGCGACTATGGCTACACCTTC. Its translation: CASSAGTGGDYGYTF.

The chain recombines TRBV7-6 with TRBJ2-7, with D possibly TRBD2 on 5 matching bases. The ends were cut back, 5 bases at V and 2 bases at J, with 19 bases in the middle. The CDR3 runs 16 residues. Germline V lookup: CDR1 SGHVS, CDR2 FNYEAQ. The CDR3 coding sequence is TGTGCCAGCAGCCCCGCCGGAGCGGCCACCACCTACGAGCAGTACTTC. Translating it yields CASSPAGAATTYEQYF.

This chain joins TRBV5-4 and TRBJ2-5; TRBD1 matches 11 bases. V lost 4 bases, J lost 5 bases, and 4 bases stayed unmatched. Germline CDR1 reads SGHNT; CDR2 reads YYREEE (reference sequence). The length of the CDR3 is 14 residues. In nucleotides, the CDR3 is TGTGCCAGCAGCCTGGACAGGGGGCGGGAGACCCAGTACTTC. This encodes CASSLDRGRETQYF.